This T cell receptor (beta chain) was captured in a study of cytomegalovirus exposure and HLA in healthy donors. Study details: An analysis done earlier identified some 120 million unique TCR beta sequences from around 180 million T cells. Study-level results: The later analysis indicated that the majority of CMV-associated TCR beta chains appeared HLA-restricted. With DRB1 most and HLA-C fewest, TCR association rates differed between HLA loci in a later analysis. Among the sequence variants, a highly shared cluster was likely an artifact of sequencing.

The study ran its PCR with 60 Vbeta and 13 Jbeta primers. TCRdb's copy holds only in-frame clones and misses some; the assay was immunoSEQ multiplex PCR. The profile covers 95,000 to 150,000 clones, with 83% appearing a single time and approximately 3.5% taken by the ten largest. This clone was detected only a few times. As yet, its antigen is unknown. This receptor was obtained from a woman in her thirties or forties in good health and CMV-seropositive. Sequenced input: PBMCs.

This CDR3 reads CASSLGGRADDTQYF. The CDR3 nucleotides are TGTGCCAGCAGCTTAGGCGGGAGGGCCGACGATACGCAGTATTTT. This chain connects TRBV7-3 to TRBJ2-3; 9 bases agree with TRBD2. Germline V gives CDR1 SGHTA, CDR2 FQGTGA. This CDR3 has 15 amino acids. V lost 2 bases and J lost 6; bases outside the gene matches: 6.